The rows below give T cell receptor beta chains drawn from one sample of a study of T-cell reconstitution after alpha-beta-depleted transplantation in children. TCRdb re-analysed the PCR reads in MiXCR, keeping a single row per CDR3 protein. The sample consists of hundreds of thousands of distinct CDR3 sequences, 16% of them appearing once. The specimen comprised PBMCs from the stem cell graft donor, sampled from the stem cell graft. These TCRs come from a human donor who donated a stem cell graft to a child with acute myeloid leukemia. CDR3s include the opening cysteine and the closing phenylalanine or tryptophan. The D gene is left open where the match is weak. Clone size is given for some rows only: seen once, a few or many times, or a class if the clone is expanded.

J	D	V	size	CDR3	DNA
TRBJ1-1	.	TRBV7-9	few	CASSLGRTAFMNTEAFF	TGTGCCAGCAGCTTAGGTAGGACAGCCTTTATGAACACTGAAGCTTTCTTT
TRBJ1-5	TRBD1	TRBV12-3/TRBV12-4	few	CASSLQGASSQPQHF	TGTGCCAGCAGTCTCCAGGGGGCGTCCAGTCAGCCCCAGCATTTT
TRBJ2-3	TRBD1	TRBV29-1	.	CSAQGGGDTQYF	TGCAGCGCACAGGGGGGTGGAGATACGCAGTATTTT
TRBJ1-5	.	TRBV6-1	many	CASRLDRNQPQHF	TGTGCCAGCAGACTTGACAGGAATCAGCCCCAGCATTTT
TRBJ2-3	TRBD2	TRBV28	few	CASSLLGTSRDTQYF	TGTGCCAGCAGTTTATTAGGGACTAGCAGGGATACGCAGTATTTT
TRBJ2-1	.	TRBV6-1	.	CASQGGAGYNEQFF	TGTGCCTCACAGGGGGGGGCGGGGTACAATGAGCAGTTCTTC
TRBJ1-6	.	TRBV20-1	many	CSARAGQGRNSPLHF	TGCAGTGCTAGAGCGGGGCAGGGCCGGAATTCACCCCTCCACTTT
TRBJ2-5	TRBD2	TRBV5-8	few	CASSLDIRGGRETQYF	TGTGCCAGCAGCTTGGATATCCGGGGGGGCCGTGAGACCCAGTACTTC
TRBJ1-2	.	TRBV7-8	.	CASSLSRVGYTF	TGTGCCAGCAGCTTATCCAGGGTTGGCTACACCTTC
TRBJ2-7	.	TRBV6-6	many	CASSFLEGYEQYF	TGTGCCAGCAGTTTCCTTGAGGGCTACGAGCAGTACTTC
TRBJ1-5	TRBD1	TRBV28	.	CASSPPAYGTGFNQPQHF	TGTGCCAGCTCCCCCCCTGCCTATGGGACAGGATTCAATCAGCCCCAGCATTTT
TRBJ2-1	.	TRBV20-1	many	CSAREGGGSEQFF	TGCAGTGCTAGAGAAGGGGGGGGTTCTGAGCAGTTCTTC
TRBJ2-4	TRBD1	TRBV29-1	few	CSVLPGQGNIQYF	TGCAGCGTACTCCCGGGACAGGGGAACATTCAGTACTTC
TRBJ2-5	.	TRBV7-2	few	CASSPFGSEETQYF	TGTGCCAGCAGCCCATTCGGGTCAGAAGAGACCCAGTACTTC
TRBJ2-7	TRBD2	TRBV13	.	CASSSLLAGGYEQYF	TGTGCCAGCAGCTCCCTTCTAGCGGGGGGATACGAGCAGTACTTC
TRBJ2-7	.	TRBV15	many	CATSREELGKQYF	TGTGCCACCAGCAGAGAAGAATTAGGCAAGCAGTACTTC
TRBJ1-2	TRBD1	TRBV20-1	many	CSARYIRTGGGYGYTF	TGCAGTGCTAGATATATAAGGACAGGGGGCGGTTATGGCTACACCTTC
TRBJ1-3	.	TRBV28	.	CASKGNTIYF	TGTGCCAGCAAAGGAAACACCATATATTTT
TRBJ2-2	TRBD1	TRBV20-1	few	CSARRDRADTGELFF	TGCAGTGCTAGAAGGGACAGGGCGGACACCGGGGAGCTGTTTTTT
TRBJ1-2	TRBD1	TRBV3-1	few	CASTLRQGHGYTF	TGTGCCAGCACCCTTCGACAGGGGCATGGCTACACCTTC
TRBJ1-6	.	TRBV5-1	.	CASSFTREGNSPLHF	TGCGCCAGCAGCTTTACCCGAGAGGGTAATTCACCCCTCCACTTT
TRBJ2-7	.	TRBV13	few	CASSLEPGISYEQYF	TGTGCCAGCAGCTTAGAGCCGGGAATCTCCTACGAGCAGTACTTC
TRBJ2-5	.	TRBV3-1	.	CASSPSAGEKETQYF	TGTGCCAGCAGCCCCTCGGCAGGGGAAAAAGAGACCCAGTACTTC
TRBJ2-5	.	TRBV12-5	many	CASGRPSHSQETQYF	TGTGCTAGTGGTCGCCCCTCGCATTCACAAGAGACCCAGTACTTC
TRBJ2-1	.	TRBV14	few	CASSQKGIPYNEQFF	TGTGCCAGCAGCCAGAAGGGGATTCCCTACAATGAGCAGTTCTTC
TRBJ2-1	.	TRBV5-1	.	CASSLVLQGRTLGVYNEQFF	TGCGCCAGCAGCTTGGTATTGCAGGGGAGGACCCTAGGTGTCTACAATGAGCAGTTCTTC
TRBJ1-6	.	TRBV20-1	few	CSARETGTWTPSYNSPLHF	TGCAGTGCTAGAGAGACTGGGACATGGACTCCCTCCTATAATTCACCCCTCCACTTT
TRBJ1-1	.	TRBV9	few	CASSVPVVKMGFPEAFF	TGTGCCAGCAGCGTCCCCGTTGTTAAAATGGGGTTCCCTGAAGCTTTCTTT
TRBJ2-1	.	TRBV5-6	many	CASSLTNEQFF	TGTGCCAGCAGCCTTACCAATGAGCAGTTCTTC
TRBJ2-6	.	TRBV5-1	.	CASSLGGTQPGANVLTF	TGCGCCAGCAGCTTGGGGGGCACCCAACCTGGGGCCAACGTCCTGACTTTC
TRBJ2-3	.	TRBV7-3	many	CASSPRGGAPTDTQYF	TGTGCCAGCAGCCCTAGAGGAGGAGCCCCCACAGATACGCAGTATTTT
TRBJ2-2	.	TRBV6-1	.	CASSLRVNTGELFF	TGTGCCAGCAGTCTCAGGGTGAACACCGGGGAGCTGTTTTTT
TRBJ1-5	.	TRBV7-2	few	CASSLETAGWQPQHF	TGTGCCAGCAGCTTAGAGACGGCAGGATGGCAGCCCCAGCATTTT
TRBJ2-6	TRBD1	TRBV28	few	CASSRTGWGGANVLTF	TGTGCCAGCAGTCGGACAGGGTGGGGGGGGGCCAACGTCCTGACTTTC
TRBJ2-1	TRBD1	TRBV6-4	.	CASSDSNTGASYNEQFF	TGTGCCAGCAGTGACTCCAACACAGGGGCATCCTACAATGAGCAGTTCTTC
TRBJ1-1	.	TRBV6-5	.	CASSRGPGPRLEAFF	TGTGCCAGCAGCCGGGGCCCGGGTCCCCGTCTTGAAGCTTTCTTT
TRBJ2-2	TRBD1	TRBV12-3/TRBV12-4	.	CASSSNTYGTANTGELFF	TGTGCCAGCAGTTCCAACACATACGGGACAGCGAACACCGGGGAGCTGTTTTTT
TRBJ2-5	.	TRBV15	many	CATSEGRSQETQYF	TGTGCCACCAGCGAGGGCCGCTCACAAGAGACCCAGTACTTC
TRBJ2-3	TRBD2	TRBV20-1	.	CSASPSSGNTDTQYF	TGCAGTGCTAGCCCCTCTAGCGGGAACACAGATACGCAGTATTTT
TRBJ1-2	TRBD1	TRBV20-1	many	CSAFPLRDREYGYTF	TGCAGTGCTTTTCCGCTCCGGGACAGGGAGTATGGCTACACCTTC
TRBJ2-5	TRBD2	TRBV12-3/TRBV12-4	few	CASSFLAGEETQYF	TGTGCCAGCAGTTTTCTAGCGGGGGAAGAGACCCAGTACTTC
TRBJ1-6	.	TRBV12-3/TRBV12-4	many	CASRRAQTGRSPLHF	TGTGCCAGCAGGCGAGCCCAAACGGGTCGCTCACCCCTCCACTTT
TRBJ1-6	.	TRBV20-1	few	CSVPEAGNYNSPLHF	TGCAGTGTGCCAGAAGCAGGGAACTATAATTCACCCCTCCACTTT
TRBJ2-3	.	TRBV28	.	CASSPHGPSTDTQYF	TGTGCCAGCAGTCCCCACGGTCCTAGCACAGATACGCAGTATTTT
TRBJ2-3	.	TRBV20-1	many	CSARRGPRTDTQYF	TGCAGTGCTAGAAGGGGTCCCCGCACAGATACGCAGTATTTT
TRBJ2-7	.	TRBV4-3	few	CASSQDTGLSYEQYF	TGCGCCAGCAGCCAAGACACAGGACTTTCCTACGAGCAGTACTTC
TRBJ2-5	TRBD2	TRBV11-2	.	CASSFYGGGQETQYF	TGTGCCAGCAGCTTCTACGGGGGGGGGCAAGAGACCCAGTACTTC
TRBJ2-7	.	TRBV18	few	CASSPQWDEQYF	TGTGCCAGCTCACCTCAGTGGGACGAGCAGTACTTC
TRBJ1-1	.	TRBV19	.	CASGQLNTEAFF	TGTGCCAGTGGACAGCTGAACACTGAAGCTTTCTTT
TRBJ1-1	TRBD1	TRBV7-2	many	CASSSQGLWTEAFF	TGTGCCAGCAGCTCACAGGGGCTTTGGACTGAAGCTTTCTTT